This T cell receptor (beta chain) was sequenced during a study of shared clonotypes between healthy human individuals. As to this clone: Other DNA sequences in the same sample also yield this CDR3.

The CDR3 length is 14 residues. Germline assignment: CDR1 SGHAT and CDR2 FQNNGV. With 3 bases removed from V and 1 base from J, the gap between germline ends came to 10 bases. Naive CD8 cells, CD45RO-negative and positively selected for CCR7, excluded terminally differentiated effector memory CD45RA+ cells. There were no recent acute infections or vaccinations among the donors, who were healthy HIV-negative adults. The repertoire was sequenced with immunoSEQ multiplex PCR; TCRdb's copy has only in-frame clones and lacks some. This sample carries about 2 million clones, just under 95% of them seen once, and the ten largest clones take approximately 1%.

Input material: naive CD8+ T cells sorted from blood. The chain recombines TRBV11-2 with TRBJ2-7; D gene ambiguous. The sequence was obtained from a man aged 18 to 29 in good health. CDR3 coding DNA: TGTGCCAGCAGCTTTGGTGTGGGTTCCTACGAGCAGTACTTC. Protein product: CASSFGVGSYEQYF. Full variable domain (missing parts from reference TRBV11-2 and TRBJ2-7): EAGVAQSPRYKIIEKRQSVAFWCNPISGHATLYWYQQILGQGPKLLIQFQNNGVVDDSQLPKDRFSAERLKGVDSTLKIQPAKLEDSAVYLCASSFGVGSYEQYFGPGTRLTVT.